These 26 T cell receptor beta chains came from one sample sequenced in a study of CD8+ T cells in alopecia areata. The treatment was: oral pan-JAK inhibitor, 5-10 mg twice daily. RNA, once extracted, was reverse transcribed into cDNA for use as the sequencing template. Sequencing was performed with immunoSEQ multiplex PCR; in TCRdb, only in-frame clones are kept and a portion is missing. Of about 140,000 clones listed, roughly 80% are singletons. The starting material was CD8+ T cells sorted from blood, obtained at week 4, from a patient treated with tofacitinib. These receptors were obtained from a human donor with alopecia areata.

J is TRBJ2-1 and V is TRBV15; perhaps TRBD1 as D (5 bases). Trimming took off 3 bases at V and 0 bases at J, with 12 bases between the two ends. The CDR3 extends over 16 amino acids. CDR1 is LNHNV and CDR2 is YYDKDF in the germline V gene (reference sequence). DNA of the CDR3: TGTGCCACCAGCAGTTTCGACAGACCCTCCTACAATGAGCAGTTCTTC. This sequence encodes CATSSFDRPSYNEQFF.

The chain joins TRBV5-1 to TRBJ2-5, with D perhaps TRBD2 (6 bases). Deletions cut 0 bases from V and 4 bases from J, with 16 bases between. The CDR3 extends over 16 amino acids. Germline loops: CDR1 SGHRS, CDR2 YFSETQ. The CDR3 sequence: CASSLGHWTEGETQYF. The CDR3 nucleotides read TGCGCCAGCAGCTTGGGGCATTGGACGGAGGGAGAGACCCAGTACTTC.

This chain links TRBV14 with TRBJ1-1; D is ambiguous. The germline V gene encodes CDR1 SGHDN and CDR2 FVKESK. V lost 1 base, J lost 1 base, and 4 bases lay in between. The CDR3 sequence is 13 residues long. The DNA of the CDR3 is TGTGCCAGCAGCCAAGGGAGGAACACTGAAGCTTTCTTT. Protein sequence: CASSQGRNTEAFF.

This chain connects TRBV5-1 to TRBJ2-1; no firm D call. Germline lookup yields CDR1 SGHRS and CDR2 YFSETQ. Deletions cut 4 bases from V and 3 bases from J, with 14 bases between. This CDR3 contains 15 residues. The CDR3 region has the DNA TGCGCCAGCAGCGAACCCGACCTGGGCTACAATGAGCAGTTCTTC. Translation gives CASSEPDLGYNEQFF. Combining the CDR3 with reference TRBV5-1 and TRBJ2-1 gives the whole variable domain KAGVTQTPRYLIKTRGQQVTLSCSPISGHRSVSWYQQTPGQGLQFLFEYFSETQRNKGNFPGRFSGRQFSNSRSEMNVSTLELGDSALYLCASSEPDLGYNEQFFGPGTRLTVL.

The rearrangement links TRBV7-9 to TRBJ1-1; 7 nucleotides agree with TRBD1. CDR3 length equals 16 residues. Germline lookup yields CDR1 SEHNR and CDR2 FQNEAQ (reference sequence). Germline trimming cut 5 bases from V and 5 bases from J; bases unmatched to any gene: 14. The DNA of the CDR3 is TGTGCCAGCAGCCCCCAAGGCAGGGGGACGCGGACTGAAGCTTTCTTT. It specifies CASSPQGRGTRTEAFF.

The chain links TRBV2 to TRBJ2-7; D possibly corresponds to TRBD2 (5 bases). The germline gives CDR1 SNHLY, CDR2 FYNNEI. This CDR3 is 14 amino acids long. The germline V and J ends were trimmed by 8 bases and 7 bases, with 21 bases remaining between them. DNA of the CDR3: TGTGCCAGCCACCCCGCGGACTTCGCTGAGGAGCAGTACTTC. It is translated as CASHPADFAEEQYF.

This clone was recorded a few times. This chain links TRBV13 with TRBJ2-7; 12 nucleotides agree with TRBD1. From germline, CDR1 is PRHDT and CDR2 FYEKMQ (reference sequence). V lost 5 bases, J lost 4 bases, and 6 bases stayed unmatched. This CDR3 region has 15 residues. The CDR3 region is CASSPRDRGLYEQYF. In nucleotides, the CDR3 is TGTGCCAGCAGCCCGCGGGACAGGGGGCTGTACGAGCAGTACTTC.

The rearrangement uses TRBV13 and TRBJ2-5, with 12 bases lining up with TRBD2. CDR1 PRHDT and CDR2 FYEKMQ come from the germline V gene (reference sequence). J lost 6 bases, V lost 4 bases, and 15 bases had no gene match. The CDR3 runs 18 residues. CDR3 residues: CASSSDPASGGAGKTQYF. CDR3 DNA: TGTGCCAGCAGCTCCGACCCCGCTAGCGGGGGGGCGGGCAAGACCCAGTACTTC.

This chain joins TRBV4-1 and TRBJ2-7; possible D gene TRBD1, 6 bases. From germline, CDR1 is MGHRA and CDR2 YSYEKL. V was clipped by 1 base and J by 5 bases, with 21 bases between them. There are 17 residues in the CDR3. The CDR3 nucleotides are TGCGCCAGCAGCCAAGTTCGTTTCGAACAGGGTGGGCACGAGCAGTACTTC. Amino acids: CASSQVRFEQGGHEQYF.

The V gene is TRBV4-1, the J gene TRBJ1-1; D not resolved. CDR3 size: 16 residues. Per the germline V gene, CDR1 is MGHRA and CDR2 is YSYEKL. Trimming pared 0 bases from V and 2 bases from J, leaving 13 bases between. The CDR3 is CASSQEELSPNTEAFF. DNA of the CDR3: TGCGCCAGCAGCCAAGAAGAGCTCAGCCCAAACACTGAAGCTTTCTTT.

This clone was picked up one time. J is TRBJ1-1 and V is TRBV9; TRBD1 is a possible D gene (6 bases). Trimming stripped 4 bases from V and 5 bases from J, with 15 bases between. The germline V gene has CDR1 SGDLS and CDR2 YYNGEE. The CDR3 loop spans 14 amino acids. CDR3 DNA: TGTGCCAGCAGCCCCACAGGGTCTGGTACTGAAGCTTTCTTT. It yields the protein CASSPTGSGTEAFF.

The rearrangement joins TRBV4-1 to TRBJ2-7; 7 bases are shared with TRBD1. This CDR3 comprises 16 residues. V lost 0 bases and J lost 5; bases outside the gene matches: 10. Germline V gene lookup returns CDR1 MGHRA and CDR2 YSYEKL. The CDR3 bases are TGCGCCAGCAGCCAAGATAGACAGGGATATTACAACGAGCAGTACTTC. Translating it yields CASSQDRQGYYNEQYF.

The chain has TRBV7-3 and TRBJ2-7; 12 bases are shared with TRBD2. V lost 4 bases to trimming and J lost 3 bases; unmatched junction nucleotides: 10. This CDR3 region has 17 residues. The germline CDR1 and CDR2 sequences are SGHTA and FQGTGA. The CDR3 DNA reads as TGTGCCAGCAGCTCGGGACTAGCGGGTCCTCCTTTCTACGAGCAGTACTTC. Amino acid sequence: CASSSGLAGPPFYEQYF.

The chain recombines TRBV5-6 with TRBJ2-7, with D perhaps TRBD1 (5 bases). CDR3 length: 14 residues. V lost 5 bases and J 6 bases, leaving 18 bases between the germline ends. Germline CDR1 reads SGHDT; CDR2 reads YYEEEE. CDR3 region: CASRTESGMGEQYF. CDR3 coding DNA: TGTGCCAGCAGAACGGAGTCAGGGATGGGCGAGCAGTACTTC.

The chain combines TRBV7-2 with TRBJ2-7; the D gene is possibly TRBD2 (5 bases). CDR3 length equals 15 residues. Trimming took 5 bases from V and 3 from J, leaving 17 bases between them. Germline loops: CDR1 SGHTA, CDR2 FQGNSA. This chain's CDR3 is CASSPVDSSHYEQYF. The CDR3 nucleotides are TGTGCCAGCAGCCCGGTGGACTCTTCTCACTACGAGCAGTACTTC.

The chain has TRBV7-2 and TRBJ2-4; D is uncertain. The CDR3 is 17 amino acids. The germline V gene has CDR1 SGHTA and CDR2 FQGNSA. Trimming pared 1 base from V and 1 base from J, leaving 14 bases between. The CDR3 loop reads CASSLGGGAYAKNIQYF. The CDR3 DNA sequence: TGTGCCAGCAGCTTAGGTGGCGGAGCATACGCCAAAAACATTCAGTACTTC.

This clone was seen more than once but under ten times. This rearrangement joins TRBV23-1 to TRBJ2-7; D not resolved. TRBV23-1 is reported as an ORF; its role is uncertain. V gave up 9 bases and J gave up 6 bases, with 9 bases separating them. This CDR3 region has 10 residues. The CDR3 DNA reads TGCGCCAGACAGCCCGGCGAGCAGTACTTC. Its translation: CARQPGEQYF.

J is TRBJ2-7 and V is TRBV2; D not resolved. Per germline, CDR1 SNHLY and CDR2 FYNNEI. This CDR3 has 12 amino acids. The germline V and J ends were trimmed by 2 bases and 5 bases, with 7 bases remaining between them. The CDR3: CASSELGNEQYF. The CDR3 region has the DNA TGTGCCAGCAGTGAATTGGGTAACGAGCAGTACTTC.

Sample share makes this clone medium-sized. The rearrangement links TRBV7-9 to TRBJ2-7; D may be TRBD1 (6 bases). CDR3 length equals 12 residues. CDR1 and CDR2 from the germline V gene are SEHNR and FQNEAQ (reference sequence). V shed 3 bases and J shed 5 bases, with 8 bases lying between them. For the CDR3, the DNA is TGTGCCAGCAGCTTGGGGACAAACGAGCAGTACTTC. Translation gives CASSLGTNEQYF.

The genes are TRBV7-9 and TRBJ1-2; D gene uncertain. V was cut by 1 base and J by 4 bases, with 16 bases left in between. The CDR3 is 16 residues long. Germline V gene sequence: CDR1 SEHNR, CDR2 FQNEAQ (reference sequence). This chain's CDR3 is CASSLEGGQRIYGYTF. The CDR3 nucleotides are TGTGCCAGCAGCTTAGAAGGCGGTCAGCGAATCTATGGCTACACCTTC.

The J gene is TRBJ2-6, the V gene TRBV11-2; 10 nucleotides match TRBD2. V shed 6 bases and J 0 bases; nucleotides not matched to a gene: 8. The CDR3 is made up of 18 amino acids. Germline loops: CDR1 SGHAT, CDR2 FQNNGV. CDR3 in amino acids: CASSPRLAGLSGANVLTF. CDR3 coding DNA: TGTGCCAGCAGTCCAAGACTAGCGGGCCTCTCTGGGGCCAACGTCCTGACTTTC.

V usage is TRBV4-1 and J usage is TRBJ2-5; D may be TRBD2 (5 bases). The CDR3 has 14 amino acids. V dropped 1 base and J dropped 4 bases, with 10 bases sitting between them. CDR1 MGHRA and CDR2 YSYEKL come from the germline V gene. The CDR3, as DNA: TGCGCCAGCAGCCAAGGAAGGACTCCAGAGACCCAGTACTTC. This translates into CASSQGRTPETQYF.

The rearrangement joins TRBV19 to TRBJ1-5; maybe TRBD1 (5 bases). Trimming shortened V by 7 bases and J by 2 bases, and 15 bases separated the two germline ends. The CDR3 loop spans 15 amino acids. Germline values: CDR1 LNHDA, CDR2 SQIVND (reference sequence). The CDR3 region has the DNA TGTGCCAGTACCACATCGCAGGGAGGCAATCAGCCCCAGCATTTT. Amino acid sequence: CASTTSQGGNQPQHF.

This CDR3 reads CASSLLGQAIDEQFF. In DNA, the CDR3 is TGCGCCAGCAGCTTGTTGGGACAGGCCATCGATGAGCAGTTCTTC. The chain is built from TRBV5-1 and TRBJ2-1, with 8 bases identical to TRBD1. CDR1 and CDR2 (germline): SGHRS, YFSETQ. The CDR3 contains 15 residues. J was trimmed by 8 bases and V by 1 base; bases with no gene match: 8.

The chain couples TRBV4-2 to TRBJ2-3; 10 positions agree with TRBD2. This CDR3 is built from 16 residues. The V segment lost 0 bases and the J segment 2 bases; nucleotides outside the gene matches: 2. CDR1 is LGHNA, CDR2 YNFKEQ, per germline. CDR3: CASSQETSGHTDTQYF. As DNA, the CDR3 is TGTGCCAGCAGCCAAGAGACTAGCGGGCACACAGATACGCAGTATTTT.

Only a few counts were recorded for this clone. The chain recombines TRBV29-1 with TRBJ2-7, with D possibly being TRBD1 (6 bases). Germline V gives CDR1 SQVTM, CDR2 ANQGSEA. There are 14 residues in the CDR3. Trimming left V 4 bases short and J 4 bases short, with 17 bases between. CDR3 sequence (DNA): TGCAGCGTTGGACTCCGGGACACATCGTACGAGCAGTACTTC. Translating it yields CSVGLRDTSYEQYF.